The source of this TCR beta chain is a study of blood T cell repertoires in COVID-19. This clone has just one count. CDR3 length equals 14 residues. V was pared by 3 bases and J by 2 bases, with 11 bases between. Germline V CDR1 and CDR2: MNHNS, SASEGT. The assay was immunoSEQ multiplex PCR, and TCRdb's table has in-frame clones only and misses some. The sample consists of 200,000 to 250,000 clones, 80% of them appearing once. The TCR sequence derives from a man aged 25 to 45 with acute COVID-19. This rearrangement joins TRBV6-1 to TRBJ2-7, with D unresolved. The sample consisted of PBMCs or T cells enriched from blood (not recorded which). CDR3 protein: CASSDRVLAYEQYF. CDR3 DNA sequence: TGTGCCAGCAGTGACCGAGTGTTAGCCTACGAGCAGTACTTC.